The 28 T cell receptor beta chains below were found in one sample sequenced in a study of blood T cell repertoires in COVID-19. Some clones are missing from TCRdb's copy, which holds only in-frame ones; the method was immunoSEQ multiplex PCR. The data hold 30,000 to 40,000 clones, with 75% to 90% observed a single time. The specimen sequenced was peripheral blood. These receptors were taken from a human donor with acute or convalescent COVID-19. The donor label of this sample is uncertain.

CDR3 nucleotides: TGTGCCAGCAGTTACGCCGGGGCGGGAGAGCAGTACTTC. It yields the protein CASSYAGAGEQYF. J is TRBJ2-7 and V is TRBV6-2 or TRBV6-3; D may be TRBD2 (6 bases). The V end lost 2 bases, the J end lost 7 bases, and 12 bases lay between the germline ends. Looked up from germline, CDR1 is MNHEY and CDR2 is SVGEGT. The CDR3 is made up of 13 amino acids.

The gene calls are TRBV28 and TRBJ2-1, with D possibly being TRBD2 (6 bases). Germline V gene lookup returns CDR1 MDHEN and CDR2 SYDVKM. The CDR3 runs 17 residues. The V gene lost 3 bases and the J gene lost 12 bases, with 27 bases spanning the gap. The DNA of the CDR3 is TGTGCCAGCAGTTTCGGATCTTGGGAGGCTAGAAGGGTTGTGCAGTTCTTC. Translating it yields CASSFGSWEARRVVQFF.

CDR3 in amino acids: CASSSYRGRKAFF. Here the CDR3 DNA reads TGTGCCAGCAGCTCGTACAGGGGGCGCAAGGCTTTCTTT. This chain links TRBV7-8 with TRBJ1-1; 9 nucleotides agree with TRBD1. The CDR3 covers 13 residues. V trimming: 4 bases; J trimming: 11 bases; junction bases outside the gene matches: 8. Germline V lookup: CDR1 SGHVS, CDR2 FQNEAQ.

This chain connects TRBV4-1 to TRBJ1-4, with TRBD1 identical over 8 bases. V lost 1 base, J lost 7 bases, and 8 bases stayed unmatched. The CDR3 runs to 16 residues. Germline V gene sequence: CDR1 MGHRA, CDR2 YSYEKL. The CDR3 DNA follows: TGCGCCAGCAGCCAAGCCAAGGGACAGGCGGGTGAAAAACTGTTTTTT. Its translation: CASSQAKGQAGEKLFF.

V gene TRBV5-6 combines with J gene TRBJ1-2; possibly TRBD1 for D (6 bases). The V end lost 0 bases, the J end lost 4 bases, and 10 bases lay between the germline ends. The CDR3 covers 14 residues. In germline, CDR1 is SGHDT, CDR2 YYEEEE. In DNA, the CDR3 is TGTGCCAGCAGCTTGGGTGCAGGGGCCTATGGCTACACCTTC. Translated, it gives CASSLGAGAYGYTF.

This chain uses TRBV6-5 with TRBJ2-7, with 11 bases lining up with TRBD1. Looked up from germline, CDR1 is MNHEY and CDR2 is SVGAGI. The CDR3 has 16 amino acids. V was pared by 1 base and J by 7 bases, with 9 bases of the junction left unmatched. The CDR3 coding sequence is TGTGCCAGCAGTTACTTGGGCGGACAGGGGGCTCGAGAGCAGTACTTC. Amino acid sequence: CASSYLGGQGAREQYF.

The CDR3 DNA reads as TGTGCCAGCAGTTACCGTCGGACAGGGGGCACTGAAGCTTTCTTT. Translated, it gives CASSYRRTGGTEAFF. The rearrangement joins TRBV27 to TRBJ1-1; 10 bases are shared with TRBD1. The CDR3 consists of 15 residues. V gave up 4 bases and J gave up 4 bases; unmatched junction bases: 6. CDR1 and CDR2 (germline): MNHEY, SMNVEV (reference sequence).

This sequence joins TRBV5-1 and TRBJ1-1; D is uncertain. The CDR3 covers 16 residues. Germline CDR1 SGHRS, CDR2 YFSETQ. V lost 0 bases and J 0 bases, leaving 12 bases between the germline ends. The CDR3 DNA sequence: TGCGCCAGCAGCTTGGGCCTTCTGGGCCTGAACACTGAAGCTTTCTTT. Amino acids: CASSLGLLGLNTEAFF.

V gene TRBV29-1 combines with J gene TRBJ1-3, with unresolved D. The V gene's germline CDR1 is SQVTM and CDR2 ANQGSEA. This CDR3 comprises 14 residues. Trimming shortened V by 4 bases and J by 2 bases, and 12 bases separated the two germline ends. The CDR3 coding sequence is TGCAGCGTTGTAACAGTGGAAACTGGAAACACCATATATTTT. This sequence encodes CSVVTVETGNTIYF.

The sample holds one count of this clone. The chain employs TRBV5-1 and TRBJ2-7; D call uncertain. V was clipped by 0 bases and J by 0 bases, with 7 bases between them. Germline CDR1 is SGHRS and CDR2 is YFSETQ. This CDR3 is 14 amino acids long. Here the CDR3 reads CASSLAPGSYEQYF. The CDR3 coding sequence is TGCGCCAGCAGCTTGGCCCCCGGCTCCTACGAGCAGTACTTC.

The CDR3 loop reads CASSQGRSGTGGIYEQYF. CDR3 nucleotide sequence: TGTGCCAGCAGCCAAGGACGGAGCGGGACAGGGGGTATCTACGAGCAGTACTTC. This chain links TRBV4-2 with TRBJ2-7; 11 bases map to TRBD1. This CDR3 region has 18 residues. The germline gives CDR1 LGHNA, CDR2 YNFKEQ. Losses at the gene ends were 1 base for V and 3 bases for J; bases not matched to a gene: 11.

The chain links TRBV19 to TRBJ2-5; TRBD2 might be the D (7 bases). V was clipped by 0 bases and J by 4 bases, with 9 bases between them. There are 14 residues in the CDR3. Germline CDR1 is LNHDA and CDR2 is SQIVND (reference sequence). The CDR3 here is CASSIEGGRETQYF. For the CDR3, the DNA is TGTGCCAGTAGTATAGAGGGGGGGCGAGAGACCCAGTACTTC. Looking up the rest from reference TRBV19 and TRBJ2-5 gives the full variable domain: DGGITQSPKYLFRKEGQNVTLSCEQNLNHDAMYWYRQDPGQGLRLIYYSQIVNDFQKGDIAEGYSVSREKKESFPLTVTSAQKNPTAFYLCASSIEGGRETQYFGPGTRLLVL.

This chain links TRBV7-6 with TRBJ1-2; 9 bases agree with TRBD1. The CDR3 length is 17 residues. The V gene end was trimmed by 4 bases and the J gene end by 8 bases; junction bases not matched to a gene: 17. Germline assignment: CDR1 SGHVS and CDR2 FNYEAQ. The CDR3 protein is CASSSSTRTGGAGGYTF. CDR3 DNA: TGTGCCAGCAGCTCCTCCACCCGAACAGGGGGCGCGGGGGGCTACACCTTC.

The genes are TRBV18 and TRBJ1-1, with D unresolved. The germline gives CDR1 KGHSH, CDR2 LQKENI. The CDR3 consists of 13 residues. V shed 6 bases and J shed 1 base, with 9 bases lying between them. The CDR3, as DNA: TGTGCCAGCTCCCGGGAGGAGAACACTGAAGCTTTCTTT. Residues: CASSREENTEAFF. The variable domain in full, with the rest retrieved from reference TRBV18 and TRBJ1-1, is NAGVMQNPRHLVRRRGQEARLRCSPMKGHSHVYWYRQLPEEGLKFMVYLQKENIIDESGMPKERFSAEFPKEGPSILRIQQVVRGDSAAYFCASSREENTEAFFGQGTRLTVV.

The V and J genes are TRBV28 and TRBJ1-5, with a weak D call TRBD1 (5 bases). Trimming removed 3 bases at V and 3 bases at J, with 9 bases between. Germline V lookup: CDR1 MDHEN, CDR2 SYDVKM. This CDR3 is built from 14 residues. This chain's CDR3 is CASSLAGFNQPQHF. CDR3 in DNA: TGTGCCAGCAGTTTGGCAGGGTTCAATCAGCCCCAGCATTTT. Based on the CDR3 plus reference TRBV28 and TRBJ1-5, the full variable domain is DVKVTQSSRYLVKRTGEKVFLECVQDMDHENMFWYRQDPGLGLRLIYFSYDVKMKEKGDIPEGYSVSREKKERFSLILESASTNQTSMYLCASSLAGFNQPQHFGDGTRLSIL.

The CDR3 spells CSASQDGYTF. CDR3 sequence (DNA): TGCAGTGCAAGCCAGGATGGCTACACCTTC. The rearrangement uses TRBV20-1 and TRBJ1-2; D unclear. V lost 6 bases and J 6 bases, leaving 8 bases between the germline ends. The CDR3 totals 10 residues. Looked up from germline, CDR1 is DFQATT and CDR2 is SNEGSKA (reference sequence).

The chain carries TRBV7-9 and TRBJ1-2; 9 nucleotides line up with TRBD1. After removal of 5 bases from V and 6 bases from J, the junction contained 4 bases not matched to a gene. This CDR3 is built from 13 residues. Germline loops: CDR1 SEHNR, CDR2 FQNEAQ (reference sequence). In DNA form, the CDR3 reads TGTGCCAGCAGCCCAGGGACAGGGCATGGCTACACCTTC. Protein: CASSPGTGHGYTF.

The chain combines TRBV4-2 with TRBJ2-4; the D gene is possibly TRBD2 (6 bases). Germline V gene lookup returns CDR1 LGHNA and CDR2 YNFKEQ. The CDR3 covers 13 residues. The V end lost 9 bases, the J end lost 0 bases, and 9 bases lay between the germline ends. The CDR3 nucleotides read TGTGCCAGTCTCGGGGGAGCCAAAAACATTCAGTACTTC. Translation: CASLGGAKNIQYF.

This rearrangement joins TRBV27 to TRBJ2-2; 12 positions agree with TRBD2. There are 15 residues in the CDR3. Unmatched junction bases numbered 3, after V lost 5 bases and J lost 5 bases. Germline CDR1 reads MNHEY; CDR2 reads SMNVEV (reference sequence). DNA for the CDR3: TGTGCCAGCAGTCCCGGACTAGCGGGGACCGGGGAGCTGTTTTTT. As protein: CASSPGLAGTGELFF.

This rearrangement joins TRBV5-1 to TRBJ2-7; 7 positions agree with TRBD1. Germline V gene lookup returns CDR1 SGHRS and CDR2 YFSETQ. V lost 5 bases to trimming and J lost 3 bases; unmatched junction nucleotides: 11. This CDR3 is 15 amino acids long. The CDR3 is CASRQSPGQSYEQYF. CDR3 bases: TGCGCCAGCAGGCAGAGTCCGGGACAGAGCTACGAGCAGTACTTC. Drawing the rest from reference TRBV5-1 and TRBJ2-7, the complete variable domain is KAGVTQTPRYLIKTRGQQVTLSCSPISGHRSVSWYQQTPGQGLQFLFEYFSETQRNKGNFPGRFSGRQFSNSRSEMNVSTLELGDSALYLCASRQSPGQSYEQYFGPGTRLTVT.

In DNA form, the CDR3 reads TGTGCCTGGACCCCTGGGCCCGGGGAGCTGTTTTTT. Protein: CAWTPGPGELFF. This chain uses TRBV30 with TRBJ2-2; D remains unclear. The CDR3 covers 12 residues. Trimming stripped 4 bases from V and 6 bases from J, with 9 bases between. Looked up from germline, CDR1 is GTSNPN and CDR2 is SVGIG (reference sequence).

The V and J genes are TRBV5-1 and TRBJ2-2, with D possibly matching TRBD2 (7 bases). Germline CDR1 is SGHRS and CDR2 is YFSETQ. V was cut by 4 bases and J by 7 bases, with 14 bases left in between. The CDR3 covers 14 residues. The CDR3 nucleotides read TGCGCCAGCAGCCCGTGGGGGGGCGGCGGGGAGCTGTTTTTT. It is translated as CASSPWGGGGELFF.

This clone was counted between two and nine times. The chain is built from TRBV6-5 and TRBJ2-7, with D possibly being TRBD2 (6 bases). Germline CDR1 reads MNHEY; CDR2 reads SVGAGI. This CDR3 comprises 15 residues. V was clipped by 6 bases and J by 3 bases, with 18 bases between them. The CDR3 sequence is CASSDNSAGYYEQYF. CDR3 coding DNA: TGTGCCAGCAGCGATAACTCGGCGGGGTACTACGAGCAGTACTTC.

The chain's CDR3 is CASSRSGETQYF. DNA for the CDR3: TGTGCCAGCAGCCGGTCAGGGGAGACCCAGTACTTC. The chain has TRBV3-1 (or the pseudogene TRBV3-2) and TRBJ2-5, with D perhaps matching TRBD1 (5 bases). Germline values: CDR1 LGHDT, CDR2 YNNKEL (reference sequence). The CDR3 covers 12 residues. V was pared by 4 bases and J by 5 bases, with 8 bases between.

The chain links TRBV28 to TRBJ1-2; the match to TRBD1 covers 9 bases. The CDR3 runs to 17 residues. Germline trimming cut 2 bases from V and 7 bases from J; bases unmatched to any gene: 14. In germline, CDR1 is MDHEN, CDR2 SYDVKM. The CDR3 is CASSLGGTGTGSGGYTF. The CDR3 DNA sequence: TGTGCCAGCAGTTTAGGCGGTACCGGGACAGGGTCTGGTGGCTACACCTTC.

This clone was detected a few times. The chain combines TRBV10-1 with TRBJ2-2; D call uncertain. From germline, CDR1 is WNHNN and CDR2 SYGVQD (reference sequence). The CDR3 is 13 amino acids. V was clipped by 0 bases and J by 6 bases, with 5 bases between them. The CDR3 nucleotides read TGCGCCAGCAGTGAGTCCGTCCCCGGGGAGCTGTTTTTT. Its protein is CASSESVPGELFF.

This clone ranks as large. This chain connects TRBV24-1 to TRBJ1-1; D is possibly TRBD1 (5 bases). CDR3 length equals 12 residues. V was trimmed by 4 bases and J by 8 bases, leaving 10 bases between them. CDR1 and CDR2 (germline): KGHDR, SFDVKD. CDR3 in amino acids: CATSDGGREAFF. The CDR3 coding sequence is TGTGCCACCAGTGACGGGGGACGGGAAGCTTTCTTT.

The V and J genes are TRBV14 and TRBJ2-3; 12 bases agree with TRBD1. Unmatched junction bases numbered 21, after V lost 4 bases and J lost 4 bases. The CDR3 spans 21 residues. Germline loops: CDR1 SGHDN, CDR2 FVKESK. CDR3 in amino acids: CASSLTSPRDRGRDVADTQYF. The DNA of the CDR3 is TGTGCCAGCAGCCTAACCTCTCCCCGGGACAGGGGGCGGGACGTCGCAGATACGCAGTATTTT.